This T cell receptor (beta chain) was captured by sequencing in a study of PD-1 blockade in classical Hodgkin lymphoma. Findings and caveats of the study: TCR diversity rose significantly by C4D1 in CD4+ but not CD8+ cells. Baseline diversity in complete responders resembled that of newly diagnosed patients. Lower baseline TCR diversity was reported for newly diagnosed patients than for healthy donors.

The CDR3 is 13 amino acids. The V end lost 1 base, the J end lost 8 bases, and 9 bases lay between the germline ends. The germline V gene has CDR1 MNHEY and CDR2 SVGAGI. Time point given: cycle 4 day 1 (C4D1), after five to seven weeks of nivolumab. Every patient was affected by relapse after autologous stem cell transplantation, while exposure to brentuximab vedotin was not uniform. To note about this clone: Its cognate antigen is unknown.

Assay used: immunoSEQ multiplex PCR; TCRdb lists only in-frame clones, some missing. The repertoire holds about 7,600 clones, about 84% seen once, with about 45% in the top ten. The material was peripheral blood mononuclear cells (PBMCs), obtained before the fourth cycle of nivolumab. The J gene is TRBJ2-1, the V gene TRBV6-5; D unclear. The receptor was derived from a human donor with classical Hodgkin lymphoma. The CDR3 protein is CASSYYARDEQFF. The CDR3 bases are TGTGCCAGCAGTTACTATGCTAGAGATGAGCAGTTCTTC.